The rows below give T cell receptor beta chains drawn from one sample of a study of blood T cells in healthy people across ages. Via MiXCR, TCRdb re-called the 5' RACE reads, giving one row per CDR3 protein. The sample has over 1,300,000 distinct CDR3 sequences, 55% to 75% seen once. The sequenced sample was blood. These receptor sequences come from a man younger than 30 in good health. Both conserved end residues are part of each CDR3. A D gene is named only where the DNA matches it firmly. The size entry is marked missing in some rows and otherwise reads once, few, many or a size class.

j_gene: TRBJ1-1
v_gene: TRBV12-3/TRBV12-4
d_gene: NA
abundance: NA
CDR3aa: CASRPLLMNTEAFF
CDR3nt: TGTGCCAGCAGACCCCTGCTGATGAACACTGAAGCTTTCTTT

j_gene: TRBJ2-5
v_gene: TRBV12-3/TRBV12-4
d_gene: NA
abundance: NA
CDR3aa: CAIAEGKYQETQYF
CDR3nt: TGTGCCATCGCGGAGGGAAAGTACCAAGAGACCCAGTACTTC

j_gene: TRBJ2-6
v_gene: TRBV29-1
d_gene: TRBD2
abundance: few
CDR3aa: CSVEERRTSSGANVLTF
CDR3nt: TGCAGCGTTGAAGAAAGGCGGACTAGCTCTGGGGCCAACGTCCTGACTTTC

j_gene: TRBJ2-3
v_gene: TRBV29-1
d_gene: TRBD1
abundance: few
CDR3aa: CSVEVPGQVYTQYF
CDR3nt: TGCAGCGTCGAAGTCCCGGGACAGGTTTATACGCAGTATTTT

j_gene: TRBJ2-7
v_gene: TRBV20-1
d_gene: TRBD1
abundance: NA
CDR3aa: CSARGPGTGGYEQYF
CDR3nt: TGCAGTGCTAGAGGCCCCGGGACAGGGGGCTACGAGCAGTACTTC

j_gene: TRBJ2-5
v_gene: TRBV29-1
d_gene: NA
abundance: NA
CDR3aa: CSAGRLGTTEETQYF
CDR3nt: TGCAGCGCTGGACGGCTAGGGACAACCGAAGAGACCCAGTACTTC

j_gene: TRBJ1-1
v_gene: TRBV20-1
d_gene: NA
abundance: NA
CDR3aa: CSARTLGTQNTEAFF
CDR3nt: TGCAGTGCCAGGACGTTAGGGACACAGAACACTGAAGCTTTCTTT

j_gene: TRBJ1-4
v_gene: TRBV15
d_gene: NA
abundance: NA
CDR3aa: CATSRDDGQSEKLFF
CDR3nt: TGTGCCACCAGCAGAGATGATGGACAGTCGGAGAAACTGTTTTTT

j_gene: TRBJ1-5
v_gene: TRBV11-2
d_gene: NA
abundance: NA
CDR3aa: CASSLNGGAHQPQHF
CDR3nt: TGTGCCAGCAGCTTAAACGGGGGGGCCCATCAGCCCCAGCATTTT

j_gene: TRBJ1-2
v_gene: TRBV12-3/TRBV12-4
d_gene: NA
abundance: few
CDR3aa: CASSTGTSYGYTF
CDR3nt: TGTGCCAGCAGCACCGGGACATCCTATGGCTACACCTTC

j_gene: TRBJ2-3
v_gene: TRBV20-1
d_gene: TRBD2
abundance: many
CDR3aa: CSAAKKAGGLTDTQYF
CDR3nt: TGCAGTGCTGCGAAAAAAGCGGGGGGGCTTACAGATACGCAGTATTTT

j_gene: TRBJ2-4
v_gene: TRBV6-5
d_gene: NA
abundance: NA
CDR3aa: CASSYSAPDLAKNIQYF
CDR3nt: TGTGCCAGCAGTTACTCGGCCCCCGATCTAGCCAAAAACATTCAGTACTTC

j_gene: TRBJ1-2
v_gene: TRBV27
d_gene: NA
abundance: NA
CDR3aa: CASSRGQDYGYTF
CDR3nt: TGTGCCAGCAGTAGGGGACAAGACTATGGCTACACCTTC

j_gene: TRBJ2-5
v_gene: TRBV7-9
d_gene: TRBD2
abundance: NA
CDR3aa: CASSQPQTLAGAEQYF
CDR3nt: TGTGCCAGCAGCCAACCTCAGACTCTAGCGGGAGCTGAGCAGTACTTC

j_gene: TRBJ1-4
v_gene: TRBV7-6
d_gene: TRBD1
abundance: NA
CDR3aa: CASSSTGVGATNEKLFF
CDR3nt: TGTGCCAGCAGCTCGACAGGGGTAGGGGCAACTAATGAAAAACTGTTTTTT

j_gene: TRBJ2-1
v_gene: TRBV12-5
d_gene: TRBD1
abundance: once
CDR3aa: CASGLAQRGLGYNEQFF
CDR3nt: TGTGCTAGTGGTTTGGCCCAGAGGGGGCTTGGCTACAATGAGCAGTTCTTC

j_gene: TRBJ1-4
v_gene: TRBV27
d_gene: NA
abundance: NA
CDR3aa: CASGPGATNEKLFF
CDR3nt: TGTGCCAGCGGGCCAGGGGCAACTAATGAAAAACTGTTTTTT

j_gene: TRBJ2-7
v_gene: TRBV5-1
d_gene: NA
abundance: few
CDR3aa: CASSPPARDGYEQYF
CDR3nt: TGCGCCAGCAGCCCCCCGGCCAGGGATGGCTACGAGCAGTACTTC

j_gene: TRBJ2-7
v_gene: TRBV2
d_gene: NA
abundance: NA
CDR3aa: CASTRTEVGEQYF
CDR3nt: TGTGCCAGCACCCGGACAGAAGTGGGCGAGCAGTACTTC

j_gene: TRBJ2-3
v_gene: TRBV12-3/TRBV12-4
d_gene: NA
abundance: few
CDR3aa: CASSLGRDRTDTQYF
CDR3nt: TGTGCCAGCAGTCTAGGACGGGATCGGACAGATACGCAGTATTTT

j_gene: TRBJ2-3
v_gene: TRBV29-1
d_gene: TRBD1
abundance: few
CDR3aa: CSVGQGSGTDTQYF
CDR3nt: TGCAGCGTTGGACAGGGTAGCGGCACAGATACGCAGTATTTT

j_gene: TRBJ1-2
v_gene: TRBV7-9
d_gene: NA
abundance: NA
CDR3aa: CASRDGYTF
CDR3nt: TGTGCCAGCAGGGATGGCTACACCTTC

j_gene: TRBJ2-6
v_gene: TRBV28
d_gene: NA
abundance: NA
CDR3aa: CASKEGYSGANVLTF
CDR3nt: TGTGCCAGCAAGGAGGGTTATTCTGGGGCCAACGTCCTGACTTTC

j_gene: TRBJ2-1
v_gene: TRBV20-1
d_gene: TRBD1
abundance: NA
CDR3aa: CSASRDRVVNEQFF
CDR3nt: TGCAGTGCAAGCCGGGACAGGGTGGTCAATGAGCAGTTCTTC

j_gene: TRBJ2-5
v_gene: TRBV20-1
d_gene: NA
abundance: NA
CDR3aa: CSARWGRDYNEQYF
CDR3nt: TGCAGTGCTAGGTGGGGCCGCGACTACAATGAGCAGTACTTC

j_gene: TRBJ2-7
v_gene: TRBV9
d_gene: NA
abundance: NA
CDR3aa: CASSSRDTSYNEQYF
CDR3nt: TGTGCCAGCAGCTCCCGGGACACCTCCTACAATGAGCAGTACTTC

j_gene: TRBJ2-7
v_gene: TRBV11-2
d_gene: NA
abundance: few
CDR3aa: CASSPVGTYEQYF
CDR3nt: TGTGCCAGCAGCCCTGTGGGGACCTACGAGCAGTACTTC

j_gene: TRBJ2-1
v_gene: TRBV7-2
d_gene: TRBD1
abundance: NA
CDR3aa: CASSWSRDRVHEQFF
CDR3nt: TGTGCCAGCAGCTGGTCCCGGGACAGGGTCCATGAGCAGTTCTTC

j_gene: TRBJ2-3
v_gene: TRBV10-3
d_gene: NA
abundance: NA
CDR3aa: CAARMGADADTQYF
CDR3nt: TGTGCCGCGCGGATGGGGGCGGACGCAGATACGCAGTATTTT

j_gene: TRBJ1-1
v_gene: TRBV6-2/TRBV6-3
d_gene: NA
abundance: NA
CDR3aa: CASSYSRQPEAFF
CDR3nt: TGTGCCAGCAGTTACTCGAGGCAGCCTGAAGCTTTCTTT

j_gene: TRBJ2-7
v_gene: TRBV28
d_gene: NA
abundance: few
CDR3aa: CASGPNFYGSSYEQYF
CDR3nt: TGTGCCAGCGGGCCAAACTTTTATGGCAGCTCCTACGAGCAGTACTTC

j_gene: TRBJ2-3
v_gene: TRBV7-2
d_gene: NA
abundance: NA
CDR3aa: CASSLASAGGSTDTQYF
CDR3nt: TGTGCCAGCAGCTTAGCCTCTGCGGGCGGGAGCACAGATACGCAGTATTTT

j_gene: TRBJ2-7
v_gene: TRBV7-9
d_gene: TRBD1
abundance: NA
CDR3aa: CANSLRGGLYEQYF
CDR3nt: TGTGCCAACAGCTTAAGAGGGGGCCTTTACGAGCAGTACTTC

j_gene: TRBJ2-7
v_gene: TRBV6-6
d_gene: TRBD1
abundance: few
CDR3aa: CASNRDRGLGEQYF
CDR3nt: TGTGCCAGTAACCGGGACAGGGGTTTGGGGGAGCAGTACTTC

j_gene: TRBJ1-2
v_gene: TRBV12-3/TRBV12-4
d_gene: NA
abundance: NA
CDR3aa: CASSSTDSSNYGYTF
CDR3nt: TGTGCCAGCAGTTCGACCGATTCTTCTAACTATGGCTACACCTTC

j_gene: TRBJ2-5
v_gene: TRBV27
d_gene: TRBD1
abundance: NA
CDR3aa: CASSTNDRGETQYF
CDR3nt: TGTGCCAGCAGTACCAATGACAGGGGGGAGACCCAGTACTTC

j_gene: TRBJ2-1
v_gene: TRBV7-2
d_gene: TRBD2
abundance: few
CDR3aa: CASSPLAGGPRNEQFF
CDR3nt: TGTGCCAGCAGCCCTCTTGCGGGAGGGCCAAGGAATGAGCAGTTCTTC

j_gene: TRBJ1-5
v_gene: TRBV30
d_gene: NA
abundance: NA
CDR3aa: CAWSGDISNQPQHF
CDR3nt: TGTGCCTGGAGTGGGGACATTAGCAATCAGCCCCAGCATTTT

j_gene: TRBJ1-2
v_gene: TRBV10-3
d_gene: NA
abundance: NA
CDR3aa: CAISGGRDYGYTF
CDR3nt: TGTGCCATCAGTGGGGGGAGAGACTATGGCTACACCTTC

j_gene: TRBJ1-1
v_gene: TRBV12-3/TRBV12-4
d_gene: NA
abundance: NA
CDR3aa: CASGTTAFEAFF
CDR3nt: TGTGCCAGCGGCACCACAGCATTTGAAGCTTTCTTT

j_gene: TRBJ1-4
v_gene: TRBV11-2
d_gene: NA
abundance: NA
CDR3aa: CASSPQGRGEKLFF
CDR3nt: TGTGCCAGCAGCCCCCAGGGGAGGGGAGAAAAACTGTTTTTT

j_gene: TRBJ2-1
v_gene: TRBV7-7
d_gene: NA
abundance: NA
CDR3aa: CASSLELGNNEQFF
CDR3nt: TGTGCTAGCAGCTTAGAATTGGGTAACAATGAGCAGTTCTTC

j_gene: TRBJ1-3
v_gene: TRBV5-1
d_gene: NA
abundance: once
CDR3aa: CASSLEAADSGNTIYF
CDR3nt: TGCGCCAGCAGCTTGGAGGCCGCTGACTCTGGAAACACCATATATTTT

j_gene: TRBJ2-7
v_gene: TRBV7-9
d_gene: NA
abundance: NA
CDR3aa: CASSPYRALSEQYF
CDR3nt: TGTGCCAGCAGCCCTTACCGGGCCCTTTCTGAGCAGTACTTC

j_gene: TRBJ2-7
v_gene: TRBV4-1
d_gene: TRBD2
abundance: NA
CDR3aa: CASSQLLAGYYEQYF
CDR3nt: TGCGCCAGCAGCCAACTACTAGCGGGTTACTACGAGCAGTACTTC

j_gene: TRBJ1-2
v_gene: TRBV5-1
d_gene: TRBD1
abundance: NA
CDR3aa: CASSLQGLNYGYTF
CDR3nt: TGCGCCAGCAGCTTACAGGGGCTTAACTATGGCTACACCTTC

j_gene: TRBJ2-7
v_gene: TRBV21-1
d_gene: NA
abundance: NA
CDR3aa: CASSKARAASSYEQYF
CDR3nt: TGTGCCAGCAGCAAAGCGCGGGCAGCAAGCTCCTACGAGCAGTACTTC

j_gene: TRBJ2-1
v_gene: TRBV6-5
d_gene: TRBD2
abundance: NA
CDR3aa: CASSYSTGPGGYNEQFF
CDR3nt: TGTGCCAGCAGTTACTCGACCGGACCGGGGGGATACAATGAGCAGTTCTTC

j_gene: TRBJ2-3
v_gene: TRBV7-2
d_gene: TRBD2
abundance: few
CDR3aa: CASSGRGGTQYF
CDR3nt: TGTGCCAGCAGCGGGAGGGGTGGAACGCAGTATTTT

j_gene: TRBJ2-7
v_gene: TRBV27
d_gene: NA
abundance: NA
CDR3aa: CASSARDLRHYEQYF
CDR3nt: TGTGCCAGCAGTGCTCGGGACCTGAGGCACTACGAGCAGTACTTC

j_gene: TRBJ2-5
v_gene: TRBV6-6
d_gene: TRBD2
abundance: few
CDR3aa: CASSRLAGDANEQYF
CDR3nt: TGTGCCAGCAGTCGACTAGCGGGAGATGCGAATGAGCAGTACTTC

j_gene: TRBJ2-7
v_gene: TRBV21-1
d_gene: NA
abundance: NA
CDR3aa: CASSKGSRGLGHSYNEQYF
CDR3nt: TGTGCCAGCAGCAAAGGCTCCCGGGGGTTGGGGCACTCCTACAATGAGCAGTACTTC

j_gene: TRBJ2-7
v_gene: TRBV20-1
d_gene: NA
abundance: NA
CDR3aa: CSARGGGSTYEQYF
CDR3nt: TGCAGTGCTAGAGGGGGCGGGTCAACCTACGAGCAGTACTTC

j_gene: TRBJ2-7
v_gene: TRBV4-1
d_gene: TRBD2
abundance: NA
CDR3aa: CASSHVIAGVSYEQYF
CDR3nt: TGCGCCAGCAGCCACGTTATAGCGGGAGTTTCCTACGAGCAGTACTTC

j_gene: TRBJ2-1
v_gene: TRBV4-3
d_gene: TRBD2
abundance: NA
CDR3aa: CASSGNGEGYEQFF
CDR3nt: TGCGCCAGCAGCGGAAACGGGGAGGGCTATGAGCAGTTCTTC

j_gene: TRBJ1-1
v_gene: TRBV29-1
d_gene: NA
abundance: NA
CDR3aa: CSARESGTEAFF
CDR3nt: TGCAGCGCTAGGGAGTCCGGCACTGAAGCTTTCTTT

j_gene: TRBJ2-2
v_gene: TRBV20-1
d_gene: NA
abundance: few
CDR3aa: CSARLPHTGELFF
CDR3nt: TGCAGTGCTAGATTACCTCACACCGGGGAGCTGTTTTTT

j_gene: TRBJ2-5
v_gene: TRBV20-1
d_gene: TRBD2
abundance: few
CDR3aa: CSARGFGRETQYF
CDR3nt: TGCAGTGCTAGAGGATTCGGGAGGGAGACCCAGTACTTC

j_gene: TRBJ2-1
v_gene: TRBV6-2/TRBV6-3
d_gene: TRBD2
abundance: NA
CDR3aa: CASSYSGGLGAGGPWNEQFF
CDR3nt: TGTGCCAGCAGTTACTCCGGGGGCCTTGGAGCGGGAGGGCCCTGGAATGAGCAGTTCTTC